Shown below are 21 T cell receptor beta chains from a single sample sequenced in a study of T cells in tuberculosis. Data came from immunoSEQ multiplex PCR; TCRdb stores just in-frame clones and leaves some out. The data show some 47,000 clones, nearly 95% seen once. The sequencing input was PBMCs. These receptor sequences come from a donor aged 10 to 29 with latent tuberculosis or without tuberculosis infection.

The J gene is TRBJ2-3, the V gene TRBV7-2; 13 bases agree with TRBD2. The V segment lost 5 bases and the J segment 5 bases; nucleotides outside the gene matches: 4. Germline V gene lookup returns CDR1 SGHTA and CDR2 FQGNSA. This CDR3 region has 15 residues. CDR3 sequence: CASSPRLAGGDTQYF. The DNA for the CDR3 is TGTGCCAGCAGCCCCCGACTAGCGGGAGGAGATACGCAGTATTTT. Full variable domain (remainder filled in from reference TRBV7-2 and TRBJ2-3): GAGVSQSPSNKVTEKGKDVELRCDPISGHTALYWYRQSLGQGLEFLIYFQGNSAPDKSGLPSDRFSAERTGGSVSTLTIQRTQQEDSAVYLCASSPRLAGGDTQYFGPGTRLTVL.

V gene TRBV19 combines with J gene TRBJ2-1; TRBD1 aligns across 8 bases. The CDR3 spans 14 residues. After removal of 3 bases from V and 4 bases from J, the junction contained 2 bases not matched to a gene. Germline V CDR1 and CDR2: LNHDA, SQIVND (reference sequence). The CDR3 is CASSMGTGYNEQFF. DNA for the CDR3: TGTGCCAGTAGTATGGGGACAGGATACAATGAGCAGTTCTTC.

V gene TRBV6-5 combines with J gene TRBJ1-1, with 8 bases matching TRBD1. The ends lost 5 bases at V and 0 bases at J; junction bases unmatched: 5. The CDR3 contains 15 residues. CDR1 and CDR2 (germline): MNHEY, SVGAGI. The CDR3 DNA reads TGTGCCAGCAGTAGGGGGGACAGGATGAACACTGAAGCTTTCTTT. It specifies CASSRGDRMNTEAFF.

This clone was detected once. The chain links TRBV2 to TRBJ2-2, with 13 bases that match TRBD2. Germline values: CDR1 SNHLY, CDR2 FYNNEI. The length of the CDR3 is 15 residues. V lost 7 bases and J lost 6; bases outside the gene matches: 5. The CDR3 DNA reads as TGTGCCAGCAAAGGACTAGCGGGAGTTGCCGGGGAGCTGTTTTTT. Translating it yields CASKGLAGVAGELFF.

The J gene is TRBJ2-1, the V gene TRBV19, with TRBD2 identical over 8 bases. CDR1 and CDR2 (germline): LNHDA, SQIVND (reference sequence). J gave up 0 bases and V 6 bases, and 16 bases lay outside the gene matches. The CDR3 consists of 19 residues. CDR3 sequence: CASSTSGPRLGGSYNEQFF. The DNA for the CDR3 is TGTGCCAGTAGCACTAGCGGTCCCCGCTTGGGGGGCTCCTACAATGAGCAGTTCTTC.

The rearrangement links TRBV7-2 to TRBJ2-7, with 7 nucleotides matching TRBD2. The junction had 5 bases not matched to a gene; V was cut back by 2 bases and J by 1 base. Germline V gene sequence: CDR1 SGHTA, CDR2 FQGNSA. This CDR3 has 15 residues. CDR3 sequence: CASSLSGGGSYEQYF. The DNA of the CDR3 is TGTGCCAGCAGCTTATCTGGGGGGGGTTCCTACGAGCAGTACTTC.

The chain has TRBV2 and TRBJ1-1, with no clear D. The length of the CDR3 is 13 residues. Germline V gene lookup returns CDR1 SNHLY and CDR2 FYNNEI. Trimming pared 4 bases from V and 5 bases from J, leaving 11 bases between. DNA for the CDR3: TGTGCCAGCAGTGGTGAGGGTCGGACTGAAGCTTTCTTT. It translates to CASSGEGRTEAFF.

The chain carries TRBV11-2 and TRBJ1-5, with D possibly matching TRBD1 (5 bases). This CDR3 comprises 14 residues. V lost 5 bases, J lost 0 bases, and 8 bases lay in between. CDR1 and CDR2 from the germline V gene are SGHAT and FQNNGV. The DNA of the CDR3 is TGTGCCAGCAGCCTGACAGTTAGCAATCAGCCCCAGCATTTT. Its translation: CASSLTVSNQPQHF.

This clone was observed a single time. The rearrangement joins TRBV2 to TRBJ2-5; D gene ambiguous. Germline-derived CDR1 and CDR2 are SNHLY and FYNNEI. Between the trimmed V and J ends, which lost 9 bases and 4 bases, there was a span of 18 bases. The CDR3 length is 14 residues. As DNA, the CDR3 is TGTGCCAGGATTAAAGGAACAGAGCTAGAGACCCAGTACTTC. Amino acids: CARIKGTELETQYF.

The chain uses TRBV5-1 and TRBJ2-1, with 9 bases aligning to TRBD1. The germline V gene encodes CDR1 SGHRS and CDR2 YFSETQ. The CDR3 spans 15 residues. V lost 4 bases to trimming and J lost 12 bases; unmatched junction nucleotides: 14. CDR3 sequence: CASSEADRGLHGQFF. The CDR3 bases are TGCGCCAGCAGCGAGGCGGACAGGGGCCTCCACGGGCAGTTCTTC. Together with reference TRBV5-1 and TRBJ2-1, the CDR3 gives the full variable domain: KAGVTQTPRYLIKTRGQQVTLSCSPISGHRSVSWYQQTPGQGLQFLFEYFSETQRNKGNFPGRFSGRQFSNSRSEMNVSTLELGDSALYLCASSEADRGLHGQFFGPGTRLTVL.

The V gene is TRBV4-2, the J gene TRBJ2-7, with 7 bases aligning to TRBD2. The CDR3 sequence is 16 residues long. J was trimmed by 0 bases and V by 0 bases; bases with no gene match: 5. The germline CDR1 and CDR2 sequences are LGHNA and YNFKEQ. The chain's CDR3 is CASSQDSLAVSYEQYF. DNA of the CDR3: TGTGCCAGCAGCCAAGATAGCCTAGCGGTCTCCTACGAGCAGTACTTC.

The V and J genes are TRBV5-6 and TRBJ2-1; 8 positions match TRBD1. Unmatched junction bases numbered 2, after V lost 3 bases and J lost 0 bases. Germline values: CDR1 SGHDT, CDR2 YYEEEE. CDR3 length equals 15 residues. The CDR3 DNA is TGTGCCAGCAGCTGGGACAGGCTCTCCTACAATGAGCAGTTCTTC. It codes for CASSWDRLSYNEQFF.

The V call is TRBV19, the J call TRBJ2-7; weak D call: TRBD1 (7 bases). The CDR3 contains 16 residues. The germline gives CDR1 LNHDA, CDR2 SQIVND (reference sequence). Trimming shortened V by 3 bases and J by 3 bases, and 18 bases separated the two germline ends. CDR3 sequence (DNA): TGTGCCAGTAGTATCTTAGGGGGGACAGAAGGCTACGAGCAGTACTTC. Encoded protein: CASSILGGTEGYEQYF.

V usage is TRBV9 and J usage is TRBJ1-3; 7 bases are a match to TRBD1. CDR1 is SGDLS, CDR2 YYNGEE, per germline. The J segment lost 4 bases and the V segment lost 4 bases, leaving 5 bases of the junction unmatched. This CDR3 comprises 14 residues. CDR3 amino acids: CASSPKGQGNTIYF. The CDR3 DNA sequence: TGTGCCAGCAGCCCAAAGGGACAGGGAAACACCATATATTTT.

The chain couples TRBV7-2 to TRBJ2-7; 7 nucleotides line up with TRBD2. The CDR3 length is 15 residues. Germline V gene data show CDR1 as SGHTA and CDR2 as FQGNSA. Germline trimming cut 5 bases from V and 6 bases from J; bases unmatched to any gene: 13. This CDR3 is CASSQGASGRVEQYF. In nucleotides, the CDR3 is TGTGCCAGCAGCCAAGGGGCTAGCGGCCGGGTCGAGCAGTACTTC.

The chain employs TRBV7-2 and TRBJ2-1; a possible D gene is TRBD2 (7 bases). The germline V gene encodes CDR1 SGHTA and CDR2 FQGNSA. Trimming stripped 5 bases from V and 0 bases from J, with 11 bases between. The CDR3 contains 15 residues. The CDR3 reads CASSKGGGSYNEQFF. DNA for the CDR3: TGTGCCAGCAGCAAAGGGGGGGGCTCCTACAATGAGCAGTTCTTC.

V usage is TRBV11-2 and J usage is TRBJ2-1; 9 nucleotides line up with TRBD2. The trim removed 1 base at V and 3 bases at J, leaving 4 bases unmatched. From germline, CDR1 is SGHAT and CDR2 FQNNGV. CDR3 length equals 16 residues. The CDR3 loop is CASSLGAGGIYNEQFF. Here the CDR3 DNA reads TGTGCCAGCAGCTTAGGAGCGGGGGGAATCTACAATGAGCAGTTCTTC.

The V and J genes are TRBV9 and TRBJ2-7; a possible D gene is TRBD2 (6 bases). The CDR3 is made up of 16 amino acids. Trimming cost V 3 bases and J 4 bases, with 20 bases left between them. Germline loops: CDR1 SGDLS, CDR2 YYNGEE. This CDR3 reads CASSDPRGGRNYEQYF. The CDR3 DNA follows: TGTGCCAGCAGCGACCCTCGCGGAGGGAGAAATTACGAGCAGTACTTC.

This clone has just one count. The chain uses TRBV7-6 and TRBJ2-7; D possibly corresponds to TRBD2 (5 bases). The CDR3 runs 14 residues. The germline V gene has CDR1 SGHVS and CDR2 FNYEAQ. The V end lost 4 bases, the J end lost 2 bases, and 12 bases lay between the germline ends. The CDR3, as DNA: TGTGCCAGCAGCTCACTAGGGAGTCCCTACGAGCAGTACTTC. This encodes CASSSLGSPYEQYF.

The chain couples TRBV28 to TRBJ1-2, with D possibly TRBD1 on 6 matching bases. Germline CDR1 and CDR2: MDHEN and SYDVKM. CDR3 length: 14 residues. Trimming removed 2 bases at V and 8 bases at J, with 15 bases between. The CDR3 coding sequence is TGTGCCAGCAGTTTACACAGGGCTAATCGGGGCTACACCTTC. Residues: CASSLHRANRGYTF.

This chain connects TRBV7-9 to TRBJ2-7; TRBD2 matches at 7 bases. The CDR3 spans 13 residues. Germline CDR1 reads SEHNR; CDR2 reads FQNEAQ (reference sequence). Germline trimming cut 5 bases from V and 3 bases from J; bases unmatched to any gene: 4. Here the CDR3 reads CASSPPGGYEQYF. CDR3 sequence (DNA): TGTGCCAGCAGCCCACCGGGAGGCTACGAGCAGTACTTC.